This is a list of T cell receptor beta chains from one sample in a study of blood T cell repertoires in COVID-19. The repertoire was sequenced with immunoSEQ multiplex PCR; TCRdb's copy has only in-frame clones and lacks some. The sample lists some 220,000 clones, 65% to 90% occurring once. The sequenced sample was peripheral blood. These receptors originate from a woman in her 70s with COVID-19, enrolled during active disease. The CDR3 runs from the conserved cysteine through the conserved F or W. Fields, in order: D gene, J gene, clone size, V gene, CDR3 DNA, CDR3 protein. D genes are given only for firm matches. The size of a clone is reported for some rows only, either as once, few or many, or as a class for expanded clones.

NA	TRBJ1-5	few	TRBV28	TGTGCCAGCAGTTCGAGGACAGAGGGGCAGCCCCAGCATTTT	CASSSRTEGQPQHF
TRBD1	TRBJ1-1	NA	TRBV19	TGTGCCAGTAGTAGCACCGCCGGGACAGGGGCCCTCGGTGGGGCTTTCTTT	CASSSTAGTGALGGAFF
NA	TRBJ1-6	NA	TRBV6-5	TGTGCCAGCAGCCGAACCGGGACGGGGGATTCACCCCTCCACTTT	CASSRTGTGDSPLHF
TRBD2	TRBJ2-1	NA	TRBV4-3	TGCGCCAGCAGCCAAGATCTAGTATTAGCGGGAGGGCCTGACAATGAGCAGTTCTTC	CASSQDLVLAGGPDNEQFF
NA	TRBJ2-1	once	TRBV6-5	TGTGCCAGCAACGTCGGGGATGAGCAGTTCTTC	CASNVGDEQFF
TRBD2	TRBJ2-3	NA	TRBV7-2	TGTGCCAGCAGCTTGAGAAGCGGGACGGGCCCAGATACGCAGTATTTT	CASSLRSGTGPDTQYF
TRBD1	TRBJ1-5	NA	TRBV11-2	TGTGCCAGCAGCTCCGGACAGGGGGATTTGAATCAGCCCCAGCATTTT	CASSSGQGDLNQPQHF
TRBD1	TRBJ2-5	few	TRBV7-6	TGTGCCAGCAGCTTAGTACCCACGACAGGGGGCTTGGAGACCCAGTACTTC	CASSLVPTTGGLETQYF
NA	TRBJ1-1	NA	TRBV27	TGTGCCAGCAGTTGGACAGCGAACACTGAAGCTTTCTTT	CASSWTANTEAFF
NA	TRBJ1-1	once	TRBV19	TGTGCCAGTACTAACCCCACCGGGGGGCTGAACACTGAAGCTTTCTTT	CASTNPTGGLNTEAFF
NA	TRBJ1-4	NA	TRBV15	TGTGCCACCAGCAGAGAAATGGTAGGGGATGAAAAACTGTTTTTT	CATSREMVGDEKLFF
NA	TRBJ1-4	NA	TRBV5-1	TGCGCCAGCAGCGAGGGATCTGGTGCAACTAATGAAAAACTGTTTTTT	CASSEGSGATNEKLFF
NA	TRBJ2-1	NA	TRBV19	TGTGCCAGTAGTATTAGAAAGGGAGGTGGCGAGCAGTTCTTC	CASSIRKGGGEQFF
NA	TRBJ1-5	NA	TRBV27	TGTGCCAGCAGTTTCCTAGGGGCGGGCAATCAGCCCCAGCATTTT	CASSFLGAGNQPQHF
NA	TRBJ1-2	NA	TRBV24-1	TGTGCCACCAGTGAAGGGGTGGGCTACACCTTC	CATSEGVGYTF
NA	TRBJ1-2	once	TRBV21-1	TGTGCCAGCAGCCCTCGACAGGGTGGCTACACCTTC	CASSPRQGGYTF
NA	TRBJ2-5	NA	TRBV14	TGTGCCAGTCCTTTTGAGGGGGTACAAGAGACCCAGTACTTC	CASPFEGVQETQYF
NA	TRBJ1-6	NA	TRBV3-1/TRBV3-2	TGTGCCAGCAGCCAAGTTGAGAATTCACCCCTCCACTTT	CASSQVENSPLHF
NA	TRBJ1-5	NA	TRBV19	TGTGCCAGTAGTGGTCAGGTTAGCAATCAGCCCCAGCATTTT	CASSGQVSNQPQHF
TRBD1	TRBJ1-5	NA	TRBV2	TGTGCCAGCAGTGCCAGCAGGGGGCAAGATCAGCCCCAGCATTTT	CASSASRGQDQPQHF
NA	TRBJ2-5	NA	TRBV18	TGTGCCAGCTCACCGAGACAGCAAGAGACCCAGTACTTC	CASSPRQQETQYF
NA	TRBJ1-3	NA	TRBV9	TGTGCCAGCAGCGTTTCAGCACAGGGTTATGGAAACACCATATATTTT	CASSVSAQGYGNTIYF
NA	TRBJ2-3	NA	TRBV11-3	TGTGCCAGCAGTCTGAACAGGGCCGCCACAGATACGCAGTATTTT	CASSLNRAATDTQYF
NA	TRBJ2-5	NA	TRBV7-8	TGTGCCAGCAGCTTAAATTCTCGGGGGGCGGAAGAGACCCAGTACTTC	CASSLNSRGAEETQYF
NA	TRBJ2-5	NA	TRBV29-1	TGCAGCGGAGGCAGGGGAGGGGAGACCCAGTACTTC	CSGGRGGETQYF
NA	TRBJ1-5	NA	TRBV6-2/TRBV6-3	TGTGCCAGCAGTTTGGGGGGGGGATTCCAGCCCCAGCATTTT	CASSLGGGFQPQHF
NA	TRBJ1-4	NA	TRBV2	TGTGCCAGCAGTCGGACATCAACTAATGAAAAACTGTTTTTT	CASSRTSTNEKLFF
NA	TRBJ1-1	NA	TRBV18	TGTGCCAGCTCACCACGCGGCAGGGACACTGAAGCTTTCTTT	CASSPRGRDTEAFF
NA	TRBJ1-5	NA	TRBV2	TGTGCCAGCGCACTCGACGGGGTGAAGGGCCAGCCCCAGCATTTT	CASALDGVKGQPQHF
NA	TRBJ2-1	NA	TRBV6-2/TRBV6-3	TGTGCCAGCAGTTTTAGCGGCCTTACCGATGAGCAGTTCTTC	CASSFSGLTDEQFF
NA	TRBJ2-1	NA	TRBV10-2	TGCGCCAGCAGTGGCGGGCGTTACAATGAGCAGTTCTTC	CASSGGRYNEQFF
TRBD2	TRBJ2-1	NA	TRBV29-1	TGCAGCGTTGGGCTAGCGGGGGACAATGAGCAGTTCTTC	CSVGLAGDNEQFF
NA	TRBJ2-3	NA	TRBV7-2	TGTGCCAGCAGCCTCGTGCGCACTAGCACAGATACGCAGTATTTT	CASSLVRTSTDTQYF
TRBD2	TRBJ2-1	NA	TRBV3-1/TRBV3-2	TGTGCCAGCAGCCAAGAGGGGAGGGACGGGGAGCAGTTCTTC	CASSQEGRDGEQFF
NA	TRBJ1-2	NA	TRBV6-2/TRBV6-3	TGTGCCAGCAGTTACGGGCACTATGGCTACACCTTC	CASSYGHYGYTF
NA	TRBJ2-3	NA	TRBV29-1	TGCAGCGTCCGGGTAGGGGCCACAGATACGCAGTATTTT	CSVRVGATDTQYF
NA	TRBJ1-1	NA	TRBV2	TGTGCCAGCAGAATCCCCGGGACACAATTTATGAACACTGAAGCTTTCTTT	CASRIPGTQFMNTEAFF
TRBD2	TRBJ2-7	NA	TRBV7-2	TGTGCCACTTCACCTCAAGGACTAGCGGGGGGCTACGAGCAGTACTTC	CATSPQGLAGGYEQYF
NA	TRBJ1-5	NA	TRBV19	TGTGCCAGTAGAATCGGGAAGAGCAATCAGCCCCAGCATTTT	CASRIGKSNQPQHF
NA	TRBJ1-1	NA	TRBV27	TGTGCCAGCAGCAGGGAAGGATTGAACACTGAAGCTTTCTTT	CASSREGLNTEAFF
TRBD1	TRBJ2-2	NA	TRBV7-3	TGTGCCAGCAGCCTACAGGGGCCGAACACCGGGGAGCTGTTTTTT	CASSLQGPNTGELFF
NA	TRBJ2-3	NA	TRBV4-3	TGCGCCAGCAGCCAAGACAGGGCCACAGATACGCAGTATTTT	CASSQDRATDTQYF
NA	TRBJ1-1	NA	TRBV13	TGTGCCAGCAGCTTAGAAGACAGTTCGAACACTGAAGCTTTCTTT	CASSLEDSSNTEAFF
NA	TRBJ2-7	few	TRBV12-3/TRBV12-4	TGTGCCAGCAGATCAGCGGGCACCTACGAGCAGTACTTC	CASRSAGTYEQYF
TRBD1	TRBJ1-2	NA	TRBV29-1	TGCAGCGTTGAGGATACAGGGGGCGTTCCTGGCTACACCTTC	CSVEDTGGVPGYTF